These 20 T cell receptor beta chains were sequenced from one sample in a study of blood T cell repertoires in COVID-19. Here immunoSEQ multiplex PCR was the method, and the copy in TCRdb shows in-frame clones only, minus some. This repertoire shows approximately 230,000 clones, around four fifths found once; its top ten account for approximately 5.3%. The source material was peripheral blood. The receptors were sampled from an elderly man with acute or convalescent COVID-19.

This chain joins TRBV28 and TRBJ1-5; TRBD1 aligns across 12 bases. CDR1 and CDR2 (germline): MDHEN, SYDVKM. V was pared by 6 bases and J by 5 bases, with 8 bases of the junction left unmatched. The CDR3 extends over 16 amino acids. CDR3 DNA: TGTGCCAGCAGGCCCGGGACAGGGGGCGCCCATCAGCCCCAGCATTTT. This codes for CASRPGTGGAHQPQHF.

The chain joins TRBV23-1 to TRBJ2-5; perhaps TRBD1 as D (6 bases). Being an ORF, TRBV23-1 has a function that is uncertain. The CDR3 contains 13 residues. V dropped 3 bases and J dropped 5 bases, with 10 bases sitting between them. The CDR3 loop reads CASSQTRGETQYF. Written as DNA, the CDR3 is TGCGCCAGCAGTCAGACCAGGGGCGAGACCCAGTACTTC.

V gene TRBV4-2 combines with J gene TRBJ2-3; D possibly corresponds to TRBD1 (6 bases). The germline V gene has CDR1 LGHNA and CDR2 YNFKEQ. The CDR3 has 15 residues. V was cut by 1 base and J by 6 bases, with 14 bases left in between. The CDR3 DNA reads TGTGCCAGCAGCCAAGCTGGGGGCGGCGCGGATACGCAGTATTTT. Encoded protein: CASSQAGGGADTQYF.

The gene calls are TRBV13 and TRBJ2-7; 9 nucleotides agree with TRBD1. CDR1 is PRHDT, CDR2 FYEKMQ, per germline (reference sequence). This CDR3 region has 15 residues. V dropped 0 bases and J dropped 2; count of bases not matched to a gene: 2. The CDR3 reads CASSLGGQGAYEQYF. Written as DNA, the CDR3 is TGTGCCAGCAGCTTAGGGGGACAGGGAGCCTACGAGCAGTACTTC.

The rearrangement links TRBV6-5 to TRBJ1-6; D is perhaps TRBD1 (6 bases). Trimming shortened V by 2 bases and J by 7 bases, and 15 bases separated the two germline ends. The germline gives CDR1 MNHEY, CDR2 SVGAGI. The CDR3 runs to 16 residues. CDR3 bases: TGTGCCAGCAGTTACGACGGACAGTTGGCGAATTCACCCCTCCACTTT. Translated, it gives CASSYDGQLANSPLHF.

The gene calls are TRBV20-1 and TRBJ2-5; D might be TRBD2 (5 bases). Germline CDR1 DFQATT, CDR2 SNEGSKA (reference sequence). The CDR3 length is 11 residues. Trimming left V 6 bases short and J 9 bases short, with 14 bases between. The CDR3 here is CSAPFREAQYF. The DNA for the CDR3 is TGCAGTGCACCTTTTCGGGAAGCCCAGTACTTC.

The CDR3 nucleotides read TGCAGTGCTAGAGATCAGGGAGGGCAGTACTTC. Protein sequence: CSARDQGGQYF. The chain combines TRBV20-1 with TRBJ2-7; tentatively, D is TRBD2 (6 bases). Trimming removed 0 bases at V and 9 bases at J, with 9 bases between. The CDR3 is 11 amino acids. Per germline, CDR1 DFQATT and CDR2 SNEGSKA (reference sequence).

This rearrangement joins TRBV28 to TRBJ1-1; D remains unclear. The V end was cut by 3 bases, the J end by 3 bases, with 8 bases between. The CDR3 is 13 residues long. The germline CDR1 and CDR2 sequences are MDHEN and SYDVKM. The CDR3 protein is CASSFREYTEAFF. CDR3 nucleotides: TGTGCCAGCAGTTTTAGGGAGTACACTGAAGCTTTCTTT.

This rearrangement joins TRBV9 to TRBJ2-3; D may be TRBD2 (6 bases). The CDR3 spans 15 residues. Per germline, CDR1 SGDLS and CDR2 YYNGEE. With 0 bases removed from V and 4 bases from J, the gap between germline ends came to 12 bases. CDR3 nucleotides: TGTGCCAGCAGCGTAGCCCCGGGAGTGGCAGATACGCAGTATTTT. Amino acid sequence: CASSVAPGVADTQYF.

This clone was detected once. V and J are TRBV27 and TRBJ1-5; D may be TRBD1 (5 bases). Per the germline V gene, CDR1 is MNHEY and CDR2 is SMNVEV (reference sequence). CDR3 size: 14 residues. With 6 bases removed from V and 6 bases from J, the gap between germline ends came to 15 bases. CDR3 sequence (DNA): TGTGCCAGCAGGGGACGGCCAGCGGGTCAGCCCCAGCATTTT. Protein sequence: CASRGRPAGQPQHF.

The chain combines TRBV3-1 (or the pseudogene TRBV3-2) with TRBJ2-3; 9 positions agree with TRBD2. The J segment lost 10 bases and the V segment lost 5 bases, leaving 4 bases of the junction unmatched. This CDR3 has 12 amino acids. Germline V gene sequence: CDR1 LGHDT, CDR2 YNNKEL (reference sequence). The CDR3 loop is CASSSSGGPQYF. The DNA for the CDR3 is TGTGCCAGCAGCTCGAGCGGGGGGCCGCAGTATTTT.

CDR3 loop: CASSQGAGEAFF. The CDR3 DNA reads as TGTGCCAGCAGCCAAGGGGCAGGTGAAGCTTTCTTT. The chain combines TRBV3-1 (or the pseudogene TRBV3-2) with TRBJ1-1; D gene unclear. V lost 1 base, J lost 7 bases, and 7 bases lay in between. The germline gives CDR1 LGHDT, CDR2 YNNKEL (reference sequence). This CDR3 is 12 amino acids long.

This sequence joins TRBV5-4 and TRBJ2-1, with TRBD1 matching 7 bases. In germline, CDR1 is SGHNT, CDR2 YYREEE (reference sequence). The CDR3 consists of 15 residues. V shed 0 bases and J 4 bases; nucleotides not matched to a gene: 4. The CDR3 loop is CASSLDTGEYNEQFF. The CDR3 region has the DNA TGTGCCAGCAGCTTGGATACAGGGGAGTACAATGAGCAGTTCTTC.

As to this clone: Other DNA sequences within the sample encode an identical CDR3. V gene TRBV12-3 or TRBV12-4 combines with J gene TRBJ1-1, with D uncertain. V lost 3 bases, J lost 0 bases, and 5 bases lay in between. The CDR3 spans 13 residues. The CDR3 region is CASSFLLNTEAFF. The CDR3 DNA follows: TGTGCCAGCAGTTTCCTACTGAACACTGAAGCTTTCTTT.

The V gene is TRBV11-2, the J gene TRBJ2-1; TRBD1 aligns across 8 bases. This CDR3 comprises 17 residues. Trimming cost V 1 base and J 3 bases; bases outside gene matches: 8. Germline V gene lookup returns CDR1 SGHAT and CDR2 FQNNGV. The CDR3 protein is CASSLGPGRGLYNEQFF. The CDR3 nucleotides read TGTGCCAGCAGCTTAGGCCCAGGCAGGGGGCTCTACAATGAGCAGTTCTTC.

This clone was counted a single time. V gene TRBV5-1 combines with J gene TRBJ2-7; 8 nucleotides align to TRBD1. This CDR3 region has 15 residues. Germline V gives CDR1 SGHRS, CDR2 YFSETQ. The ends lost 2 bases at V and 4 bases at J; junction bases unmatched: 8. The CDR3 protein is CASSLGQGTGYEQYF. CDR3 coding DNA: TGCGCCAGCAGCTTAGGACAGGGCACCGGGTACGAGCAGTACTTC. Variable domain in full (rest from reference TRBV5-1 and TRBJ2-7): KAGVTQTPRYLIKTRGQQVTLSCSPISGHRSVSWYQQTPGQGLQFLFEYFSETQRNKGNFPGRFSGRQFSNSRSEMNVSTLELGDSALYLCASSLGQGTGYEQYFGPGTRLTVT.

The chain combines TRBV20-1 with TRBJ2-5, with 12 bases aligning to TRBD2. The CDR3 runs 16 residues. J was trimmed by 4 bases and V by 3 bases; bases with no gene match: 9. The V gene's germline CDR1 is DFQATT and CDR2 SNEGSKA (reference sequence). The CDR3 is CSASSGLAGIAETQYF. CDR3 sequence (DNA): TGCAGTGCTAGTTCAGGACTAGCGGGAATCGCAGAGACCCAGTACTTC.

The chain carries TRBV28 and TRBJ1-2; the D gene is possibly TRBD1 (6 bases). With 10 bases removed from V and 0 bases from J, the gap between germline ends came to 12 bases. The CDR3 runs to 13 residues. CDR1 and CDR2 (germline): MDHEN, SYDVKM. The CDR3 loop is CATFGQSNYGYTF. As DNA, the CDR3 is TGTGCCACCTTCGGACAGTCTAACTATGGCTACACCTTC.

A word on this clone: The germline gene is not matched at one end of the junction; a read error may be the cause. This chain connects TRBV20-1 to TRBJ1-1; D gene unclear. Germline V gene lookup returns CDR1 DFQATT and CDR2 SNEGSKA (reference sequence). This CDR3 region has 8 residues. Here the CDR3 reads CSARAGGF. The CDR3 DNA reads TGCAGTGCTAGAGCGGGAGGGTTT.

This clone was found once. The chain joins TRBV2 to TRBJ1-1, with 11 bases identical to TRBD1. The CDR3 spans 11 residues. The V segment lost 8 bases and the J segment 10 bases; nucleotides outside the gene matches: 3. Looked up from germline, CDR1 is SNHLY and CDR2 is FYNNEI. CDR3 sequence: CASGTGGSAFF. CDR3 nucleotide sequence: TGTGCCAGCGGGACAGGGGGTTCAGCTTTCTTT.